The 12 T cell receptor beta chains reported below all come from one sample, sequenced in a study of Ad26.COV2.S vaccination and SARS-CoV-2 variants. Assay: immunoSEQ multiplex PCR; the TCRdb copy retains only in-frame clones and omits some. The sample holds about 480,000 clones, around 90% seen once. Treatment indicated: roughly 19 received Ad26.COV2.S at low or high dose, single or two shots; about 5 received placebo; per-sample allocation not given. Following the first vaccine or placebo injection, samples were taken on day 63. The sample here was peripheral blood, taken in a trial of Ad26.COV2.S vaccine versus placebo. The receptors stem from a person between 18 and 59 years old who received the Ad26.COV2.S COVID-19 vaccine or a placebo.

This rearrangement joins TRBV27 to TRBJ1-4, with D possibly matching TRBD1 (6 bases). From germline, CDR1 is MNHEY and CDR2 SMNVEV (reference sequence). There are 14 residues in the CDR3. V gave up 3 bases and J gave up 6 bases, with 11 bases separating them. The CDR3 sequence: CASSFLQGDEKLFF. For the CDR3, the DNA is TGTGCCAGCAGTTTCTTACAGGGAGATGAAAAACTGTTTTTT.

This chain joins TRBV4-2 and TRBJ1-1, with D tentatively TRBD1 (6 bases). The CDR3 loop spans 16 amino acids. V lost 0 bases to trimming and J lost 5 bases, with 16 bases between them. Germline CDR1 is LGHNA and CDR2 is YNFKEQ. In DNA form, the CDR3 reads TGTGCCAGCAGCCAAGACGGAGCCGCAGGGGATACTGAAGCTTTCTTT. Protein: CASSQDGAAGDTEAFF.

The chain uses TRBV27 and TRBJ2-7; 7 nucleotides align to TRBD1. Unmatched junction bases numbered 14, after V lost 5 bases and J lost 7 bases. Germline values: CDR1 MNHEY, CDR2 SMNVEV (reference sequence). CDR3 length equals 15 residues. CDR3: CASSTPRGGSGEQYF. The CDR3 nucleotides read TGTGCCAGCAGTACCCCCAGAGGGGGCTCTGGGGAGCAGTACTTC.

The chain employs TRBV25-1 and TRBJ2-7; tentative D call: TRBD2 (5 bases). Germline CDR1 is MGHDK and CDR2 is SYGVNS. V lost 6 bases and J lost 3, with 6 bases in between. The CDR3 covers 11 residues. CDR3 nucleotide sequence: TGTGCCAGCAGGGACTTCTACGAGCAGTACTTC. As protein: CASRDFYEQYF.

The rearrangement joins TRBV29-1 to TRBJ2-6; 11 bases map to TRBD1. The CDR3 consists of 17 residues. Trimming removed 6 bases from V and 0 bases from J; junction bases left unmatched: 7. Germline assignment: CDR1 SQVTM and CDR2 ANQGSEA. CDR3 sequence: CSVGTGGESSGANVLTF. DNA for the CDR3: TGCAGCGTGGGGACAGGGGGTGAGAGCTCTGGGGCCAACGTCCTGACTTTC. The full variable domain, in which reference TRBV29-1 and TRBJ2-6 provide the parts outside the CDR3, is SAVISQKPSRDICQRGTSLTIQCQVDSQVTMMFWYRQQPGQSLTLIATANQGSEATYESGFVIDKFPISRPNLTFSTLTVSNMSPEDSSIYLCSVGTGGESSGANVLTFGAGSRLTVL.

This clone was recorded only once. The CDR3 is CASSSVPTGELFF. CDR3 in DNA: TGTGCCAGCAGCTCTGTTCCCACCGGGGAGCTGTTTTTT. The chain links TRBV28 to TRBJ2-2; the D is unclear. This CDR3 comprises 13 residues. V was cut by 6 bases and J by 4 bases, with 9 bases left in between. Germline CDR1 reads MDHEN; CDR2 reads SYDVKM.

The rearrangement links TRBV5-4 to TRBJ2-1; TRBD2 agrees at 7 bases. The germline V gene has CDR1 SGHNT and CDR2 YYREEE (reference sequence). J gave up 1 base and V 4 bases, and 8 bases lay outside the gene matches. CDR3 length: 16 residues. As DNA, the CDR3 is TGTGCCAGCAGCCGTCCTCGGGGGGAGTCCTACAATGAGCAGTTCTTC. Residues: CASSRPRGESYNEQFF.

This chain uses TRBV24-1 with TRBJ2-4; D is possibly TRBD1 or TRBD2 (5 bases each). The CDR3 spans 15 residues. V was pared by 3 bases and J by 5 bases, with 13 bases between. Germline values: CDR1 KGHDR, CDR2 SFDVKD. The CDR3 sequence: CATSDPGTLQNIQYF. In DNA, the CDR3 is TGTGCCACCAGTGATCCCGGGACCCTACAAAACATTCAGTACTTC.

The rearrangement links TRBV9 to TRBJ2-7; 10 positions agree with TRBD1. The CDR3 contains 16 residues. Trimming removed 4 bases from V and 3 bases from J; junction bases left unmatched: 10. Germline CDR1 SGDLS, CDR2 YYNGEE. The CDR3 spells CASSLSSGTGVYEQYF. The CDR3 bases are TGTGCCAGCAGCCTCAGCTCCGGGACAGGGGTCTACGAGCAGTACTTC.

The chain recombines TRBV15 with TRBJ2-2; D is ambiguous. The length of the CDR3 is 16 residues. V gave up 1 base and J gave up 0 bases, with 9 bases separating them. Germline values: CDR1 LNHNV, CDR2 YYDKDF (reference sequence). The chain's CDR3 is CATSRVVGPNTGELFF. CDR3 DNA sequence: TGTGCCACCAGCAGAGTTGTGGGCCCGAACACCGGGGAGCTGTTTTTT.

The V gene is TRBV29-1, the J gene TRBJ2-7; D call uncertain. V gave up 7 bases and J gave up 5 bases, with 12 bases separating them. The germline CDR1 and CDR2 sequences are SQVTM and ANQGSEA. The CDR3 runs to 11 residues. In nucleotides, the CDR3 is TGCAGCGCCCGAGGACCCCACGAGCAGTACTTC. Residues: CSARGPHEQYF.

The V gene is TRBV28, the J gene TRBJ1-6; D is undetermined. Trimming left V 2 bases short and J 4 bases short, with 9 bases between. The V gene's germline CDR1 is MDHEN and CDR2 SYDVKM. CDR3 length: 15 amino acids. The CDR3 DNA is TGTGCCAGCAGTTTAGGGCAGACTTATAATTCACCCCTCCACTTT. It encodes CASSLGQTYNSPLHF.